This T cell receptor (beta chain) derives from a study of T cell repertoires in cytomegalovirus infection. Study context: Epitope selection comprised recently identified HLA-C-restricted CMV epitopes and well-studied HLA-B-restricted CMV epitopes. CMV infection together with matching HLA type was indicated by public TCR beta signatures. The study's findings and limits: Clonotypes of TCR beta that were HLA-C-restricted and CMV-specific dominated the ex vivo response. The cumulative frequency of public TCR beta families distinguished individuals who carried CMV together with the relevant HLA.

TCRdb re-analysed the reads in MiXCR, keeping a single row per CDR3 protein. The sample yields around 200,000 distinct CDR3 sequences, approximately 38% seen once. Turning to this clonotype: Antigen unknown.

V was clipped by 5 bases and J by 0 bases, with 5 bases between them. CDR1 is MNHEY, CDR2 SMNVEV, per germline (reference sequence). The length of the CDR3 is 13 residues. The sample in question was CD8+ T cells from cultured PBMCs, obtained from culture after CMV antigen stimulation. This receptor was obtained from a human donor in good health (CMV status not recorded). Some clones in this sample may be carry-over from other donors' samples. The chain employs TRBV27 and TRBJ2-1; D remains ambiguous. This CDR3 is CASSQYSYNEQFF. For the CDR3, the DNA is TGTGCCAGCAGTCAGTACTCCTACAATGAGCAGTTCTTC.